This TCR beta chain was identified during a study of cytomegalovirus exposure and HLA in healthy donors. The germline V and J ends were trimmed by 5 bases and 2 bases, with 14 bases remaining between them. The germline CDR1 and CDR2 sequences are LGHNA and YNFKEQ. CDR3 length: 15 residues. Produced via immunoSEQ multiplex PCR; TCRdb's table is partial and in-frame only. Here the sample spans under 150,000 clones, about 90% being singletons. The TCR sequence derives from a woman between 18 and 29 years old in good health and CMV-seropositive. The sequencing input was PBMCs. This chain links TRBV4-2 with TRBJ2-3; D is undetermined. For the CDR3, the DNA is TGTGCCAGCAGCGAAAGTACAGAGCTCACAGATACGCAGTATTTT. Translating gives CASSESTELTDTQYF.